This entry is about one TCR beta chain. This entry belongs to a study of blood T cell repertoires in COVID-19. Study information: The samples span acute and convalescent COVID-19 from the United States, Italy and Spain. T cells, B-cell-depleted T cells, or PBMCs provided the cDNA or gDNA that served as material.

Enrolment of Seattle patients took place during active infection, and they were followed longitudinally. In the authors' methods: Reference gene primers were amplified, and this amplification served to estimate nucleated cell counts. Clones were sequenced by immunoSEQ multiplex PCR, and TCRdb holds only the in-frame ones, with some missing. V and J calls and clone size are those listed in that table; D and trimming were worked out from the DNA. This table has 450,000 or so clones, approximately 90% appearing once. The CDR3 is 13 residues long. Trimming took off 2 bases at V and 5 bases at J, with 9 bases between the two ends. Per germline, CDR1 PRHDT and CDR2 FYEKMQ (reference sequence).

The genes are TRBV13 and TRBJ1-2, with a possible D match to TRBD1 (5 bases). The sequencing input was peripheral blood. The TCR sequence derives from a man aged 18 to 35 with COVID-19, enrolled during active disease. CDR3 sequence: CASSLTGGYGYTF. The CDR3 DNA is TGTGCCAGCAGCTTAACGGGGGGATATGGCTACACCTTC.